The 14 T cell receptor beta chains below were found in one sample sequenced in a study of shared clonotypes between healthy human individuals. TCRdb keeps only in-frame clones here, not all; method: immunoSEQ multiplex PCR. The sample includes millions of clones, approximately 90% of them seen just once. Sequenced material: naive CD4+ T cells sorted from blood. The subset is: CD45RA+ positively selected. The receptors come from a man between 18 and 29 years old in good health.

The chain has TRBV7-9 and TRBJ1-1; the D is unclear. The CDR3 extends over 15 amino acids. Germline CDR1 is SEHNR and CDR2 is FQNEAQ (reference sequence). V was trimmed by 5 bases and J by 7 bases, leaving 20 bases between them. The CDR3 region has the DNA TGTGCCAGCAGCCCCCGCGGATCAGGTGTTGTTGAAGCTTTCTTT. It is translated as CASSPRGSGVVEAFF.

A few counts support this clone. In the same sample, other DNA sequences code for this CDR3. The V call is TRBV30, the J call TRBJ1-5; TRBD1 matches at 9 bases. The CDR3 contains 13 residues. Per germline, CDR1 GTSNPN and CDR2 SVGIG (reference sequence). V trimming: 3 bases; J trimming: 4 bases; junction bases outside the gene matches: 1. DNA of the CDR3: TGTGCCTGGAGCGGACAGGGGAATCAGCCCCAGCATTTT. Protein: CAWSGQGNQPQHF.

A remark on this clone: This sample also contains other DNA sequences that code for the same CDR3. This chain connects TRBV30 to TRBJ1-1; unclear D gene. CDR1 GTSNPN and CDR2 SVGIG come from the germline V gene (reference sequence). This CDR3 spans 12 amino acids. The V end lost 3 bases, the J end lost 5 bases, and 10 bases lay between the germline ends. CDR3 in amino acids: CAWRRVGTEAFF. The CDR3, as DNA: TGTGCCTGGAGGAGGGTTGGGACTGAAGCTTTCTTT.

The CDR3, as DNA: TGTGCCAGCAGCCCGGACAGGACTGAGCAGTTCTTC. Translation: CASSPDRTEQFF. The chain combines TRBV2 with TRBJ2-1; 7 positions match TRBD1. The CDR3 covers 12 residues. Germline CDR1 is SNHLY and CDR2 is FYNNEI. J gave up 9 bases and V 6 bases, and 5 bases lay outside the gene matches.

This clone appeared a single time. The CDR3 nucleotides read TGTGCCAGCACCAACGGGGGGCTCACTAATGAAAAACTGTTTTTT. Encoded protein: CASTNGGLTNEKLFF. This chain uses TRBV7-9 with TRBJ1-4; D is perhaps TRBD1 (6 bases). V was shortened by 7 bases and J by 2 bases, with 14 bases between the two germline ends. The germline V gene encodes CDR1 SEHNR and CDR2 FQNEAQ (reference sequence). This CDR3 is built from 15 residues.

CDR3 nucleotide sequence: TGCGCCAGCAGCTTGGAACAGGCAAAGGGTGAAAAACTGTTTTTT. Translation: CASSLEQAKGEKLFF. The J gene is TRBJ1-4, the V gene TRBV5-1, with TRBD1 as a possible D gene (5 bases). V lost 0 bases and J lost 7, with 13 bases in between. The V gene's germline CDR1 is SGHRS and CDR2 YFSETQ. The CDR3 sequence is 15 residues long. Variable domain in full (rest from reference TRBV5-1 and TRBJ1-4): KAGVTQTPRYLIKTRGQQVTLSCSPISGHRSVSWYQQTPGQGLQFLFEYFSETQRNKGNFPGRFSGRQFSNSRSEMNVSTLELGDSALYLCASSLEQAKGEKLFFGSGTQLSVL.

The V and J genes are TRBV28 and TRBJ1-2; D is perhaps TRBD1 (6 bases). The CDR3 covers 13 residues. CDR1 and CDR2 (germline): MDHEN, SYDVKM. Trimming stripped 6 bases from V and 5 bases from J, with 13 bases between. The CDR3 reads CASSWDKKYGYTF. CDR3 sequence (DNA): TGTGCCAGCAGCTGGGACAAAAAATATGGCTACACCTTC.

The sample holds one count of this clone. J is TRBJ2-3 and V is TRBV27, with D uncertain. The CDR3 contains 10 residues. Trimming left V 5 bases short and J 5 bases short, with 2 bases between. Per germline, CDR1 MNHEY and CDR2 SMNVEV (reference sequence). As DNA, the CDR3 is TGTGCCAGCAGTGGAGATACGCAGTATTTT. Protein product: CASSGDTQYF.

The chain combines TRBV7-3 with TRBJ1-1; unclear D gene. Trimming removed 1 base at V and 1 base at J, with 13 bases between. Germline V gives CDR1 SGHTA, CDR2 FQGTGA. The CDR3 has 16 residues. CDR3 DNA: TGTGCCAGCAGCTTAAGGGCAGGTCTGGGGAACACTGAAGCTTTCTTT. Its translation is CASSLRAGLGNTEAFF.

CDR3 DNA: TGTGCCAGCAGCTTAGAAGGGGGACTAGCGGGAGGCGAGCAGTACTTC. Translated: CASSLEGGLAGGEQYF. The chain couples TRBV7-9 to TRBJ2-7; TRBD2 aligns across 15 bases. This CDR3 has 16 amino acids. Germline trimming cut 1 base from V and 6 bases from J; bases unmatched to any gene: 4. The V gene's germline CDR1 is SEHNR and CDR2 FQNEAQ (reference sequence).

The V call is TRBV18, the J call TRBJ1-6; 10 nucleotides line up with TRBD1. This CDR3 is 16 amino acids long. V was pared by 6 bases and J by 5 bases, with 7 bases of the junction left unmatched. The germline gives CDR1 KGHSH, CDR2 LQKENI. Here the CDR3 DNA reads TGTGCCAGCTCGGGGACAGGGGAACGGAATAATTCACCCCTCCACTTT. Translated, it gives CASSGTGERNNSPLHF.

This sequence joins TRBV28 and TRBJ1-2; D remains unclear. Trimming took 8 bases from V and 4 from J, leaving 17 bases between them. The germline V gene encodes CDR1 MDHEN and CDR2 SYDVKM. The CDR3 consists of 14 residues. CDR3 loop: CASSLGAGVYGYTF. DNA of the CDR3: TGTGCCAGCTCCCTGGGCGCCGGAGTCTATGGCTACACCTTC.

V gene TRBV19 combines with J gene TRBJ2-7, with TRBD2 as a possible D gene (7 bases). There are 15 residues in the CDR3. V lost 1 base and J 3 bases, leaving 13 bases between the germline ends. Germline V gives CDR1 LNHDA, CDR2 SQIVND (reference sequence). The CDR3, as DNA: TGTGCCAGTAGTATAGTGGCAGGGGACTACTACGAGCAGTACTTC. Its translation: CASSIVAGDYYEQYF.

The CDR3 sequence is CASSLVGGGAFSGNTIYF. CDR3 sequence (DNA): TGTGCCAGCAGCTTAGTTGGAGGGGGCGCCTTCTCTGGAAACACCATATATTTT. This chain links TRBV7-8 with TRBJ1-3, with 7 bases lining up with TRBD1. There are 18 residues in the CDR3. V was clipped by 1 base and J by 0 bases; unmatched bases: 9. Germline CDR1 SGHVS, CDR2 FQNEAQ. The complete variable domain, with remaining parts taken from reference TRBV7-8 and TRBJ1-3, reads GAGVSQSPRYKVAKRGQDVALRCDPISGHVSLFWYQQALGQGPEFLTYFQNEAQLDKSGLPSDRFFAERPEGSVSTLKIQRTQQEDSAVYLCASSLVGGGAFSGNTIYFGEGSWLTVV.